This entry lists 26 T cell receptor beta chains sequenced from one sample in a study of CD8 T cells in Susac syndrome. RNA totalling roughly 0.45 to 1 ug underwent reverse transcription with random hexamers. Via MiXCR, TCRdb re-called the immunoSEQ multiplex PCR reads, giving one row per CDR3 protein. The sample shows some 180,000 distinct CDR3 sequences, over 85% of them seen only once. The sequencing input was CD4+ T cells from PBMCs. The receptors were sampled from a human donor in good health.

The genes are TRBV3-1 and TRBJ1-1; the D is unclear. V was clipped by 3 bases and J by 5 bases, with 7 bases between them. The CDR3 is made up of 12 amino acids. Germline V gene sequence: CDR1 LGHDT, CDR2 YNNKEL (reference sequence). This CDR3 reads CASSHEGTEAFF. The CDR3, as DNA: TGTGCCAGCAGCCATGAAGGTACTGAAGCTTTCTTT.

This clonotype was recorded a few times. The chain links TRBV9 to TRBJ2-1; possible D gene TRBD1, 6 bases. V lost 3 bases and J lost 1, with 11 bases in between. The V gene's germline CDR1 is SGDLS and CDR2 YYNGEE. This CDR3 has 15 residues. The CDR3 is CASSGGTGSYNEQFF. The CDR3 DNA follows: TGTGCCAGCAGCGGGGGCACAGGGTCCTACAATGAGCAGTTCTTC.

The gene calls are TRBV18 and TRBJ1-1; D call uncertain. Trimming took 1 base from V and 1 from J, leaving 10 bases between them. Germline CDR1 reads KGHSH; CDR2 reads LQKENI. The CDR3 loop spans 15 amino acids. The CDR3 coding sequence is TGTGCCAGCTCACCACAACGGGATACGAACACTGAAGCTTTCTTT. As protein: CASSPQRDTNTEAFF.

The chain employs TRBV7-3 and TRBJ2-3; 8 bases are shared with TRBD2. With 4 bases clipped from V and 1 base from J, the junction kept 7 bases outside the gene matches. The CDR3 is made up of 16 amino acids. CDR1 is SGHTA, CDR2 FQGTGA, per germline. The CDR3 region has the DNA TGTGCCAGCAGCTCCAGCGGGAGATGGGGCACAGATACGCAGTATTTT. Residues: CASSSSGRWGTDTQYF. Combining the CDR3 with reference TRBV7-3 and TRBJ2-3 gives the whole variable domain GAGVSQTPSNKVTEKGKYVELRCDPISGHTALYWYRQSLGQGPEFLIYFQGTGAADDSGLPNDRFFAVRPEGSVSTLKIQRTERGDSAVYLCASSSSGRWGTDTQYFGPGTRLTVL.

The V and J genes are TRBV28 and TRBJ1-2, with a possible D match to TRBD1 (6 bases). The length of the CDR3 is 14 residues. Deletions cut 6 bases from V and 8 bases from J, with 19 bases between. The germline V gene has CDR1 MDHEN and CDR2 SYDVKM. The CDR3 DNA follows: TGTGCCAGCAGCCCATCTGGGGGCCACCAGGGCTACACCTTC. Amino acids: CASSPSGGHQGYTF.

The chain employs TRBV12-3 or TRBV12-4 and TRBJ2-3; 9 positions agree with TRBD1. Germline trimming cut 5 bases from V and 5 bases from J; bases unmatched to any gene: 5. The CDR3 extends over 14 amino acids. The CDR3 sequence: CASSVRQGGDTQYF. CDR3 DNA: TGTGCCAGCAGTGTGCGACAGGGGGGAGATACGCAGTATTTT.

The chain carries TRBV7-2 and TRBJ2-1, with 7 bases lining up with TRBD1. Unmatched junction bases numbered 11, after V lost 4 bases and J lost 5 bases. Looked up from germline, CDR1 is SGHTA and CDR2 is FQGNSA. CDR3 length: 16 amino acids. CDR3 protein: CASSWGRGLGDNEQFF. DNA for the CDR3: TGTGCCAGCAGCTGGGGAAGGGGGCTAGGGGACAATGAGCAGTTCTTC.

The chain carries TRBV20-1 and TRBJ2-7, with D possibly being TRBD1 (6 bases). Germline V CDR1 and CDR2: DFQATT, SNEGSKA (reference sequence). The CDR3 sequence is 12 residues long. V was cut by 3 bases and J by 0 bases, with 6 bases left in between. The CDR3 is CSARGHSYEQYF. The CDR3 DNA reads as TGCAGTGCTAGGGGACACTCCTACGAGCAGTACTTC.

The chain recombines TRBV29-1 with TRBJ2-2; the match to TRBD1 covers 10 bases. The V gene end was trimmed by 5 bases and the J gene end by 5 bases; junction bases not matched to a gene: 2. The CDR3 runs 13 residues. Germline assignment: CDR1 SQVTM and CDR2 ANQGSEA. The CDR3 region is CSVWTGGTGELFF. The CDR3 DNA reads TGCAGCGTTTGGACAGGGGGAACCGGGGAGCTGTTTTTT.

The rearrangement uses TRBV20-1 and TRBJ2-7; the D gene is possibly TRBD2 (6 bases). There are 13 residues in the CDR3. V lost 2 bases, J lost 6 bases, and 14 bases lay in between. The germline gives CDR1 DFQATT, CDR2 SNEGSKA (reference sequence). This CDR3 is CSARKEGLSEQYF. CDR3 nucleotides: TGCAGTGCTAGAAAGGAGGGCCTCAGCGAGCAGTACTTC.

The genes are TRBV7-2 and TRBJ1-2, with TRBD1 matching 7 bases. V gave up 5 bases and J gave up 9 bases; unmatched junction bases: 6. The length of the CDR3 is 12 residues. The V gene's germline CDR1 is SGHTA and CDR2 FQGNSA. CDR3 region: CASSTRQGSYTF. Written as DNA, the CDR3 is TGTGCCAGCAGCACCCGACAGGGAAGCTACACCTTC.

The chain has TRBV20-1 and TRBJ2-1; 10 nucleotides match TRBD2. Germline V lookup: CDR1 DFQATT, CDR2 SNEGSKA (reference sequence). V dropped 3 bases and J dropped 7; count of bases not matched to a gene: 9. The length of the CDR3 is 15 residues. CDR3 sequence: CSASPPAGGRNEQFF. The CDR3 nucleotides read TGCAGTGCTAGCCCCCCAGCGGGAGGGAGGAATGAGCAGTTCTTC.

The V call is TRBV7-9, the J call TRBJ2-7; 7 bases fit TRBD1. The CDR3 sequence is 13 residues long. Germline values: CDR1 SEHNR, CDR2 FQNEAQ (reference sequence). Trimming at V came to 5 bases and at J to 2 bases, leaving 3 bases not matched to a gene. In nucleotides, the CDR3 is TGTGCCAGCAGCCGTGGACAGGCCTACGAGCAGTACTTC. This codes for CASSRGQAYEQYF.

This chain uses TRBV7-2 with TRBJ2-7; D might be TRBD2 (6 bases). Between the trimmed V and J ends, which lost 0 bases and 4 bases, there was a span of 13 bases. Per germline, CDR1 SGHTA and CDR2 FQGNSA. The CDR3 is 15 residues long. CDR3 DNA: TGTGCCAGCAGCTTAGCGCGTGGAGGGGCGTACGAGCAGTACTTC. Protein sequence: CASSLARGGAYEQYF.

The chain couples TRBV18 to TRBJ2-2; D might be TRBD1 or TRBD2, each matching 5 bases. The germline V and J ends were trimmed by 4 bases and 0 bases, with 12 bases remaining between them. Germline lookup yields CDR1 KGHSH and CDR2 LQKENI. The CDR3 totals 16 residues. For the CDR3, the DNA is TGTGCCAGCTCACTAGCCGGGACGGCGAACACCGGGGAGCTGTTTTTT. As protein: CASSLAGTANTGELFF. Drawing the rest from reference TRBV18 and TRBJ2-2, the complete variable domain is NAGVMQNPRHLVRRRGQEARLRCSPMKGHSHVYWYRQLPEEGLKFMVYLQKENIIDESGMPKERFSAEFPKEGPSILRIQQVVRGDSAAYFCASSLAGTANTGELFFGEGSRLTVL.

The J gene is TRBJ1-2, the V gene TRBV6-5, with TRBD1 matching 7 bases. V was clipped by 5 bases and J by 8 bases; unmatched bases: 11. This CDR3 is 14 amino acids long. CDR1 MNHEY and CDR2 SVGAGI come from the germline V gene. The CDR3 coding sequence is TGTGCCAGCAGTCTTACAGGGGATAGACGAGGCTACACCTTC. Its translation is CASSLTGDRRGYTF.

The chain recombines TRBV15 with TRBJ1-2, with D hard to call. In germline, CDR1 is LNHNV, CDR2 YYDKDF (reference sequence). This CDR3 has 15 amino acids. The V end lost 5 bases, the J end lost 2 bases, and 15 bases lay between the germline ends. The CDR3 region is CATSPRYGINYGYTF. CDR3 DNA sequence: TGTGCCACCAGCCCCCGCTACGGGATAAACTATGGCTACACCTTC.

This clonotype appeared a few times. V usage is TRBV18 and J usage is TRBJ2-1, with D perhaps TRBD1 (6 bases). The ends were cut back, 5 bases at V and 4 bases at J, with 12 bases in the middle. Germline CDR1 KGHSH, CDR2 LQKENI. This CDR3 is built from 14 residues. This CDR3 reads CASSSSGEYNEQFF. CDR3 DNA sequence: TGTGCCAGCTCATCTTCAGGGGAATACAATGAGCAGTTCTTC.

The rearrangement joins TRBV3-1 to TRBJ2-1; 9 bases align to TRBD2. CDR3 length: 14 amino acids. CDR1 is LGHDT, CDR2 YNNKEL, per germline (reference sequence). Trimming at V came to 4 bases and at J to 9 bases, leaving 7 bases not matched to a gene. The CDR3 sequence is CASSLAGDTSEQFF. The CDR3 region has the DNA TGTGCCAGCAGCCTAGCGGGGGACACAAGTGAGCAGTTCTTC.

The rearrangement links TRBV11-2 to TRBJ2-1; D is perhaps TRBD2 (6 bases). V was clipped by 2 bases and J by 7 bases, with 12 bases between them. This CDR3 is 14 amino acids long. Germline V gene sequence: CDR1 SGHAT, CDR2 FQNNGV. The CDR3 nucleotides read TGTGCCAGCAGCTTAACGGGAGTGCAGAATGAGCAGTTCTTC. It yields the protein CASSLTGVQNEQFF.

The CDR3 loop reads CSVTGGAFRDYGYTF. In DNA, the CDR3 is TGCAGCGTTACAGGGGGAGCCTTTCGAGACTATGGCTACACCTTC. The chain combines TRBV29-1 with TRBJ1-2; 8 bases are shared with TRBD1. The V gene's germline CDR1 is SQVTM and CDR2 ANQGSEA. The ends lost 5 bases at V and 3 bases at J; junction bases unmatched: 11. This CDR3 region has 15 residues.

The rearrangement uses TRBV25-1 and TRBJ2-7, with TRBD1 as a possible D gene (6 bases). V was pared by 6 bases and J by 3 bases, with 12 bases between. From germline, CDR1 is MGHDK and CDR2 SYGVNS. The CDR3 covers 13 residues. CDR3 loop: CASRLTGYYEQYF. The CDR3, as DNA: TGTGCCAGCAGACTTACAGGGTACTACGAGCAGTACTTC.

This chain links TRBV12-3 or TRBV12-4 with TRBJ2-7; D is perhaps TRBD1 (6 bases). V was cut by 6 bases and J by 4 bases, with 13 bases left in between. The CDR3 runs to 13 residues. Here the CDR3 reads CASRSQTGYEQYF. CDR3 in DNA: TGTGCCAGCAGGTCACAAACAGGGTACGAGCAGTACTTC.

The rearrangement links TRBV12-3 or TRBV12-4 to TRBJ2-3; TRBD2 matches at 8 bases. CDR3 length: 14 amino acids. Trimming at V came to 3 bases and at J to 5 bases, leaving 4 bases not matched to a gene. CDR3 bases: TGTGCCAGCAGTTTGACTAGCGAGAGAGATACGCAGTATTTT. Translation gives CASSLTSERDTQYF.

This sequence joins TRBV27 and TRBJ2-7; D may be TRBD2 (5 bases). Per germline, CDR1 MNHEY and CDR2 SMNVEV (reference sequence). This CDR3 region has 15 residues. V was trimmed by 8 bases and J by 3 bases, leaving 20 bases between them. The CDR3 here is CASEGTKRKRYEQYF. DNA of the CDR3: TGTGCCAGCGAGGGTACGAAGCGGAAACGCTACGAGCAGTACTTC.

This chain uses TRBV7-9 with TRBJ2-5, with D possibly matching TRBD1 (6 bases). The V gene lost 7 bases and the J gene lost 4 bases, with 19 bases spanning the gap. The CDR3 has 15 residues. CDR1 is SEHNR, CDR2 FQNEAQ, per germline (reference sequence). The CDR3 protein is CASTRTVAAAETQYF. CDR3 DNA: TGTGCCAGCACCAGGACAGTGGCGGCGGCAGAGACCCAGTACTTC.